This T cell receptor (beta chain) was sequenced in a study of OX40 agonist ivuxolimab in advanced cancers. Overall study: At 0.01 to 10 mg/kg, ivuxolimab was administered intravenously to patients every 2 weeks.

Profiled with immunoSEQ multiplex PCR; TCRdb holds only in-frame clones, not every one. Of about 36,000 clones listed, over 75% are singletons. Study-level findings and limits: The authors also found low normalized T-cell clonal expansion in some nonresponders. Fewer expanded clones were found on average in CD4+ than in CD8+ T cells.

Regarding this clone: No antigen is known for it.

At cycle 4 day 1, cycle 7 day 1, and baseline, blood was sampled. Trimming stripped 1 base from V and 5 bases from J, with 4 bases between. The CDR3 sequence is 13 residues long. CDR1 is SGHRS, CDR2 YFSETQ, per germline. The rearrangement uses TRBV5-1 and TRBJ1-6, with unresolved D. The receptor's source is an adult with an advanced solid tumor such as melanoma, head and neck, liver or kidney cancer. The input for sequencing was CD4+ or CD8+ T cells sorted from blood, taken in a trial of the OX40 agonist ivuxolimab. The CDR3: CASSLQDNSPLHF. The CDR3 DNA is TGCGCCAGCAGCTTGCAGGATAATTCACCCCTCCACTTT. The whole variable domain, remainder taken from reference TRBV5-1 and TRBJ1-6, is KAGVTQTPRYLIKTRGQQVTLSCSPISGHRSVSWYQQTPGQGLQFLFEYFSETQRNKGNFPGRFSGRQFSNSRSEMNVSTLELGDSALYLCASSLQDNSPLHFGNGTRLTVT.